These T cell receptor beta chains were read from a single sample in a study of cytomegalovirus exposure and HLA in healthy donors. TCRdb's table, derived via immunoSEQ multiplex PCR, lists solely in-frame clones and lacks some. The sample lists 68,000 or so clones, 90% to 95% occurring once. The sequenced sample was PBMCs. The receptors stem from a young man in good health and CMV-seronegative. Both conserved end residues are part of each CDR3. D genes are given only for firm matches. Size is omitted from some rows. Given values are once, few, many or a class for expanded clones.

TRBD1	TRBV5-1	.	TRBJ2-7	TGCGCCAGCAGCCCGGGACAGACTAATTACTACGAGCAGTACTTC	CASSPGQTNYYEQYF
TRBD2	TRBV28	.	TRBJ2-2	TGTGCCAGCAGTTGGACTAGCGGGAACACCGGGGAGCTGTTTTTT	CASSWTSGNTGELFF
.	TRBV7-6	.	TRBJ2-1	TGTGCCACCCAGCCGGACAGCTCCTACAATGAGCAGTTCTTC	CATQPDSSYNEQFF
.	TRBV6-6	.	TRBJ2-6	TGTGCCAGCAGTTACGCTCGGGGATCGGGGGCCAACGTCCTGACTTTC	CASSYARGSGANVLTF
TRBD2	TRBV7-2	.	TRBJ2-5	TGTGCCAGCAGCCCGGGACTAGCGGGAGGCGGGTTGGCCCAGTACTTC	CASSPGLAGGGLAQYF
.	TRBV9	.	TRBJ2-2	TGTGCCAGCAGCGTGTTGGGACACCCGGAGAACACCGGGGAGCTGTTTTTT	CASSVLGHPENTGELFF
.	TRBV7-2	.	TRBJ2-5	TGTGCCAGCAGCACCCTATTCCAAGAGACCCAGTACTTC	CASSTLFQETQYF
TRBD2	TRBV29-1	.	TRBJ2-3	TGCAGCGACCGGACTAGCGGGGGTCTAGATACGCAGTATTTT	CSDRTSGGLDTQYF
.	TRBV28	.	TRBJ1-5	TGTGCCAGCAGTTTCCCCGTAGCGACACCTAAATCCAATCAGCCCCAGCATTTT	CASSFPVATPKSNQPQHF
TRBD2	TRBV4-2	.	TRBJ2-5	TGTGCCAGCAGCCAGGAACTAGCGGAGGAGACCCAGTACTTC	CASSQELAEETQYF
TRBD1	TRBV5-1	.	TRBJ2-1	TGCGCCAGCAGCTTGGGGGACAGGCCAAACAATGAGCAGTTCTTC	CASSLGDRPNNEQFF
.	TRBV11-3	.	TRBJ1-1	TGTGCCAGCAGTGAGGGGAACACTGAAGCTTTCTTT	CASSEGNTEAFF
.	TRBV15	.	TRBJ1-3	TGTGCCACCCACAGAGACTACTCTGGAAACACCATATATTTT	CATHRDYSGNTIYF
TRBD1	TRBV6-1	.	TRBJ1-2	TGTGCCAGCAGTGCGACAGGGATAGGCTATGGCTACACCTTC	CASSATGIGYGYTF
TRBD1	TRBV28	.	TRBJ1-1	TGTGCCAGCAGACAGGGGGCTTGGGACACTGAAGCTTTCTTT	CASRQGAWDTEAFF
TRBD2	TRBV7-2	.	TRBJ2-2	TGTGCCAGCAGCTTCAATGGAGCGGGGGGCGCAATCGTCACCGGGGAGCTGTTTTTT	CASSFNGAGGAIVTGELFF
TRBD1	TRBV7-8	once	TRBJ1-2	TGTGCCAGCAGCTTACGGGACAGAGATTATGGCTACACCTTC	CASSLRDRDYGYTF
TRBD1	TRBV25-1	.	TRBJ2-2	TGTGCCAGCAGTGAGTCCGGGACAGTCGCAAAGGGGGAGCTGTTTTTT	CASSESGTVAKGELFF
.	TRBV6-5	.	TRBJ2-1	TGTGCCAGCACCGAGACAGAAACCTACAATGAGCAGTTCTTC	CASTETETYNEQFF
TRBD1	TRBV30	.	TRBJ2-7	TGTGCCTGGAGTCAAGGGGGCCAAGGTACAAAGCAGTACTTC	CAWSQGGQGTKQYF
.	TRBV28	.	TRBJ1-1	TGTGCCAGCAGTTTACCGACTGAAGCTTTCTTT	CASSLPTEAFF
TRBD1	TRBV28	.	TRBJ1-2	TGTGCCAGCAGTTACGACAGGGATAGCTATGGCTACACCTTC	CASSYDRDSYGYTF
.	TRBV7-2	.	TRBJ2-7	TGTGCCAGCAGCTTAGGAGCCTTCTACTACGAGCAGTACTTC	CASSLGAFYYEQYF
.	TRBV7-9	.	TRBJ2-1	TGTGCCAGCAGCTTTTCATCGGGAAGAAGGAATGAGCAGTTCTTC	CASSFSSGRRNEQFF
TRBD1	TRBV10-3	.	TRBJ2-7	TGTGCCATCGGGGGGACAGGGGTCTACGAGCAGTACTTC	CAIGGTGVYEQYF
TRBD1	TRBV4-2	.	TRBJ1-4	TGTGCCAGCAGCCAAACTTACTCTGGGACAGGGGGTGAAAAACTGTTTTTT	CASSQTYSGTGGEKLFF
.	TRBV6-1	.	TRBJ1-5	TGTGCCAGCAGTGTGGGGAGGGGCGATCAGCCCCAGCATTTT	CASSVGRGDQPQHF
.	TRBV27	.	TRBJ2-2	TGTGCCAGCAGAGTCGGGACGGGGGCGAACACCGGGGAGCTGTTTTTT	CASRVGTGANTGELFF
.	TRBV28	.	TRBJ1-5	TGTGCCACCGATTGGGACACGGGTGGTTTAATCAAGCCCCAGCATTTT	CATDWDTGGLIKPQHF
TRBD2	TRBV30	.	TRBJ2-3	TGTGCCTGGAGTCAAACTAGCGGACTCACAGATACGCAGTATTTT	CAWSQTSGLTDTQYF
TRBD1	TRBV4-2	.	TRBJ2-7	TGTGCCAGCAGCCAAGAAGGGGTTTCTCAGGGGGCGGGCGAGCAGTACTTC	CASSQEGVSQGAGEQYF